This T cell receptor (beta chain) was captured by sequencing in a study of blood T cell repertoires in COVID-19. About the study: Samples representing acute and convalescent COVID-19 were sourced from the United States, Italy and Spain. The analysed material was cDNA or gDNA that came from T cells, B-cell-depleted T cells, or PBMCs.

CDR3 length: 16 residues. Germline CDR1 is SNHLY and CDR2 is FYNNEI. V dropped 6 bases and J dropped 1; count of bases not matched to a gene: 6. This clone occurred once. Clones were sequenced by immunoSEQ multiplex PCR, and TCRdb holds only the in-frame ones, with some missing. The sample has about 280,000 clones, around 90% seen once. This receptor was identified in a young man with active or convalescent COVID-19. J is TRBJ1-1 and V is TRBV2; 12 nucleotides match TRBD1. Sequenced material: peripheral blood. CDR3 in DNA: TGTGCCAGCAGCACCGGGACAGGGGGCAAGAACACTGAAGCTTTCTTT. It specifies CASSTGTGGKNTEAFF.